This record looks at one T cell receptor (beta chain) sequence and its context. Trimming at V came to 3 bases and at J to 1 base, leaving 12 bases not matched to a gene. The CDR3 covers 17 residues. Germline CDR1 reads SGHRS; CDR2 reads YFSETQ. Primers included in the PCR were 60 Vbeta and 13 Jbeta primers. Libraries were prepared by immunoSEQ multiplex PCR; TCRdb keeps only in-frame clonotypes and omits some of them. The sample lists under 200,000 clones, 60% to 80% seen once, with more than 13% in the top ten. These data come from a study of cytomegalovirus exposure and HLA in healthy donors. The TCR sequence derives from a man between 50 and 59 years old in good health and CMV-seropositive. V gene TRBV5-1 combines with J gene TRBJ1-1; 7 positions match TRBD1. Sample: PBMCs. The CDR3 DNA reads as TGCGCCAGCAGCTGGGAAAGAGGTCGGACAGGGAACACTGAAGCTTTCTTT. This codes for CASSWERGRTGNTEAFF. The full variable domain, rest sourced from reference TRBV5-1 and TRBJ1-1, is KAGVTQTPRYLIKTRGQQVTLSCSPISGHRSVSWYQQTPGQGLQFLFEYFSETQRNKGNFPGRFSGRQFSNSRSEMNVSTLELGDSALYLCASSWERGRTGNTEAFFGQGTRLTVV.